The rows below give T cell receptor beta chains drawn from one sample of a study of T-cell memory formation after mild COVID-19. TCRdb ran MiXCR on the 5' RACE reads and lists one entry per CDR3 protein. The sample carries 150,000 or so distinct CDR3 sequences, more than 9% recorded once. Input material: PBMCs or a T cell subset sorted from them (not recorded which). These receptors were collected from a man between 18 and 35 years old who had mild COVID-19 (a few samples of this study predate the infection). Cell type and time point are not known. Both conserved end residues are part of each CDR3. The D gene is left open where the match is weak. Clone size is not always given. Where it is, it says once, few, many or a class for expanded clones.

j_call | d_call | v_call | clone_size | cdr3_aa | cdr3_nt
TRBJ2-2 | TRBD1 | TRBV5-1 | few | CASSQDRGTTGELFF | TGCGCCAGCAGCCAAGACAGGGGGACAACCGGGGAGCTGTTTTTT
TRBJ1-6 | . | TRBV7-9 | few | CASSLRGTNSPLHF | TGTGCCAGCAGCTTACGGGGGACAAATTCACCCCTCCACTTT
TRBJ1-1 | . | TRBV10-1 | . | CASRRNRNTEAFF | TGCGCCAGCAGGCGGAACAGGAACACTGAAGCTTTCTTT
TRBJ1-1 | TRBD1 | TRBV30 | few | CAAGQRNLMNTEAFF | TGTGCCGCGGGACAGCGGAACTTGATGAACACTGAAGCTTTCTTT
TRBJ1-1 | . | TRBV19 | . | CASSIGVRTAKPKAEAFF | TGTGCCAGTAGTATAGGAGTCAGGACAGCAAAACCGAAGGCTGAAGCTTTCTTT
TRBJ2-4 | . | TRBV27 | . | CASSSGSKNIQYF | TGTGCCAGCAGTTCGGGCTCCAAAAACATTCAGTACTTC
TRBJ2-1 | . | TRBV5-1 | few | CASSPHPDPKSYEQFF | TGCGCCAGCAGCCCCCATCCGGACCCAAAGAGCTATGAGCAGTTCTTC
TRBJ2-3 | TRBD2 | TRBV3-1 | few | CASSQWTSEAQTQYF | TGTGCCAGCAGCCAATGGACTAGCGAGGCTCAAACGCAGTATTTT
TRBJ1-1 | . | TRBV6-6 | few | CASSQGQTYTEAFF | TGTGCCAGCAGCCAAGGACAGACTTACACTGAAGCTTTCTTT
TRBJ2-7 | TRBD1 | TRBV5-1 | few | CASSLSGTGVEQYF | TGCGCCAGCAGCTTGTCCGGGACAGGGGTCGAGCAGTACTTC
TRBJ2-5 | . | TRBV5-4 | . | CASSGLQGGETQYF | TGTGCCAGCAGCGGACTACAGGGAGGGGAGACCCAGTACTTC
TRBJ2-1 | TRBD1 | TRBV18 | few | CASSPLDRQKLRFF | TGTGCCAGCTCACCACTGGACAGGCAGAAATTACGGTTCTTC
TRBJ2-1 | TRBD2 | TRBV4-2 | few | CASSQVETSGKNEQFF | TGTGCCAGCAGCCAAGTTGAGACTAGCGGGAAGAATGAGCAGTTCTTC
TRBJ1-4 | . | TRBV12-3/TRBV12-4 | . | CASSLHTGGGGLEKLFF | TGTGCCAGCAGTCTCCACACGGGAGGAGGGGGACTCGAAAAACTGTTTTTT